The sequence of this T cell receptor beta chain was determined in a study of T cells in tumors after PD-1 blockade. Study details: Excluded were patients with checkpoint blockade, immunosuppressants, or radiotherapy or other anti-cancer therapy within 4 weeks.

Produced via immunoSEQ multiplex PCR; TCRdb's table is partial and in-frame only. The data contain 20,000 to 25,000 clones, about 84% of them singletons. With 6 bases removed from V and 0 bases from J, the gap between germline ends came to 6 bases. This CDR3 region has 13 residues. Germline V CDR1 and CDR2: SNHLY, FYNNEI. Sequencing used PBMCs, obtained after anti-PD-1 treatment. The chain is built from TRBV2 and TRBJ1-3, with unresolved D. The receptor's source is a human donor with basal cell carcinoma. The CDR3 bases are TGTGCCAGCAGGTTCTCCTCTGGAAACACCATATATTTT. Protein product: CASRFSSGNTIYF.